This T cell receptor (beta chain) is drawn from a study of spatial heterogeneity in lung cancer. V dropped 3 bases and J dropped 9; count of bases not matched to a gene: 7. The CDR3 is 15 residues long. CDR1 SGHVS and CDR2 FQNEAQ come from the germline V gene. Study-wide results and limits: Resection blood, more than follow-up blood, showed ubiquitous expanded tumor TCRs.

Via MiXCR, TCRdb re-called the 5' RACE reads, giving one row per CDR3 protein. The sample records about 82,000 distinct CDR3 sequences, approximately 12% being singletons. This clonotype was seen a few times. The antigen remains unidentified. Specified time point: sample taken at primary tumor resection. Sequencing of whole RNA from tumor, nontumor lung or frozen PBMC involved no sorting. The J gene is TRBJ2-1, the V gene TRBV7-8, with 11 bases fitting TRBD1. The clonotype was recovered from a male donor with early-stage non-small cell lung cancer. Sample: PBMCs, taken at surgery. CDR3 in amino acids: CASSLSGTGGREQFF. CDR3 nucleotides: TGTGCCAGCAGCTTGTCCGGGACAGGGGGTCGTGAGCAGTTCTTC.